Below, 27 T cell receptor beta chains from the same sample are listed, as sequenced in a study of T cell changes during pregnancy in multiple sclerosis. Libraries were prepared by immunoSEQ multiplex PCR; TCRdb keeps only in-frame clonotypes and omits some of them. The repertoire holds under 80,000 clones, with approximately 90% as singletons. Sequenced here: peripheral blood, sampled in the second trimester of pregnancy. These receptor sequences come from a female donor with multiple sclerosis, enrolled in a pregnancy study.

The chain has TRBV15 and TRBJ2-3; possibly TRBD2 for D (6 bases). Germline V gene lookup returns CDR1 LNHNV and CDR2 YYDKDF (reference sequence). The CDR3 extends over 19 amino acids. V was shortened by 0 bases and J by 4 bases, with 23 bases between the two germline ends. The CDR3 is CATSRDLASIGGRADTQYF. In nucleotides, the CDR3 is TGTGCCACCAGCAGAGATCTGGCGTCTATCGGGGGTCGGGCAGATACGCAGTATTTT.

The table lists this clone with a count of one. The gene calls are TRBV29-1 and TRBJ1-2; D is perhaps TRBD1 (5 bases). CDR1 is SQVTM, CDR2 ANQGSEA, per germline. The CDR3 length is 12 residues. The CDR3 spells CSCRGSYYGYTF. The DNA for the CDR3 is TGCAGTTGTCGGGGGAGCTACTATGGCTACACCTTC.

This clone is a singleton in its sample. This chain joins TRBV4-2 and TRBJ2-4; 8 bases line up with TRBD1. The junction had 9 bases not matched to a gene; V was cut back by 0 bases and J by 5 bases. This CDR3 has 17 amino acids. CDR1 is LGHNA and CDR2 is YNFKEQ in the germline V gene. The DNA of the CDR3 is TGTGCCAGCAGCCAAGATTGGGGACAGGCCCAACAAAACATTCAGTACTTC. Its translation: CASSQDWGQAQQNIQYF.

DNA of the CDR3: TGCAGCGTTGAACCCGGTCGGGGGGGACAAGAGACCCAGTACTTC. It translates to CSVEPGRGGQETQYF. This sequence joins TRBV29-1 and TRBJ2-5, with 8 positions matching TRBD2. Germline trimming cut 2 bases from V and 2 bases from J; bases unmatched to any gene: 7. This CDR3 spans 15 amino acids. From germline, CDR1 is SQVTM and CDR2 ANQGSEA.

This clone was detected only a few times. V gene TRBV6-5 combines with J gene TRBJ1-1; no clear D. V was pared by 5 bases and J by 1 base, with 8 bases between. Germline CDR1 reads MNHEY; CDR2 reads SVGAGI. The CDR3 is made up of 13 amino acids. The CDR3 DNA reads as TGTGCCAGCAGTCTAACGGGGAACACTGAAGCTTTCTTT. Residues: CASSLTGNTEAFF.

The chain couples TRBV6-6 to TRBJ2-7; D is uncertain. The CDR3 is 14 amino acids. In germline, CDR1 is MNHNY, CDR2 SVGAGI (reference sequence). Between the trimmed V and J ends, which lost 0 bases and 2 bases, there was a span of 8 bases. This CDR3 reads CASSYSRHTYEQYF. The CDR3 bases are TGTGCCAGCAGTTACTCGCGGCACACCTACGAGCAGTACTTC.

The chain links TRBV19 to TRBJ1-5, with TRBD1 matching over 8 bases. Germline trimming cut 3 bases from V and 6 bases from J; bases unmatched to any gene: 4. Germline V gene sequence: CDR1 LNHDA, CDR2 SQIVND (reference sequence). This CDR3 has 14 residues. CDR3 bases: TGTGCCAGTAGTATGGGACAGGAAGGTCAGCCCCAGCATTTT. Translation: CASSMGQEGQPQHF. The full variable domain, its missing parts supplied by reference TRBV19 and TRBJ1-5, is DGGITQSPKYLFRKEGQNVTLSCEQNLNHDAMYWYRQDPGQGLRLIYYSQIVNDFQKGDIAEGYSVSREKKESFPLTVTSAQKNPTAFYLCASSMGQEGQPQHFGDGTRLSIL.

The gene calls are TRBV6-5 and TRBJ2-7, with 7 positions matching TRBD2. Germline trimming cut 6 bases from V and 3 bases from J; bases unmatched to any gene: 5. In germline, CDR1 is MNHEY, CDR2 SVGAGI. CDR3 length: 13 amino acids. CDR3 bases: TGTGCCAGCAGGGCCAGGGACTACTACGAGCAGTACTTC. It yields the protein CASRARDYYEQYF.

This clone appeared a single time. This chain connects TRBV4-1 to TRBJ2-1; TRBD1 aligns across 8 bases. V was clipped by 0 bases and J by 10 bases; unmatched bases: 20. The CDR3 runs to 19 residues. CDR1 and CDR2 from the germline V gene are MGHRA and YSYEKL. The CDR3 sequence is CASSQDIRGLATAAWEQFF. CDR3 coding DNA: TGCGCCAGCAGCCAAGATATCAGGGGGCTGGCGACCGCGGCTTGGGAGCAGTTCTTC.

The gene calls are TRBV18 and TRBJ2-5; TRBD1 might be the D (5 bases). From germline, CDR1 is KGHSH and CDR2 LQKENI. The V end was cut by 0 bases, the J end by 2 bases, with 10 bases between. CDR3 size: 15 residues. CDR3 residues: CASSPPQGYQETQYF. The CDR3 DNA follows: TGTGCCAGCTCACCACCCCAGGGCTATCAAGAGACCCAGTACTTC.

The chain has TRBV9 and TRBJ1-1; D gene ambiguous. The V end was cut by 4 bases, the J end by 3 bases, with 16 bases between. Germline CDR1 and CDR2: SGDLS and YYNGEE. The CDR3 sequence is 15 residues long. The CDR3 region is CASSPRGMRDTEAFF. The CDR3 nucleotides read TGTGCCAGCAGCCCACGCGGAATGCGCGACACTGAAGCTTTCTTT.

The rearrangement joins TRBV9 to TRBJ1-3; TRBD1 matches 9 bases. After removal of 4 bases from V and 0 bases from J, the junction contained 8 bases not matched to a gene. Germline CDR1 is SGDLS and CDR2 is YYNGEE. The CDR3 spans 17 residues. The DNA of the CDR3 is TGTGCCAGCAGCCCGAGGGACAGGGCATACTCTGGAAACACCATATATTTT. Its protein product is CASSPRDRAYSGNTIYF. Full variable domain (outside the CDR3, taken from reference TRBV9 and TRBJ1-3): DSGVTQTPKHLITATGQRVTLRCSPRSGDLSVYWYQQSLDQGLQFLIQYYNGEERAKGNILERFSAQQFPDLHSELNLSSLELGDSALYFCASSPRDRAYSGNTIYFGEGSWLTVV.

V is TRBV7-2 and J is TRBJ1-5; no clear D gene. This CDR3 has 16 residues. Germline assignment: CDR1 SGHTA and CDR2 FQGNSA. Trimming left V 5 bases short and J 0 bases short, with 14 bases between. CDR3 protein: CASSLYQTYSNQPQHF. Here the CDR3 DNA reads TGTGCCAGCAGCCTATACCAAACCTATAGCAATCAGCCCCAGCATTTT.

V usage is TRBV5-1 and J usage is TRBJ1-1; D call uncertain. The CDR3 is 14 residues long. The germline gives CDR1 SGHRS, CDR2 YFSETQ. Trimming shortened V by 3 bases and J by 4 bases, and 13 bases separated the two germline ends. CDR3 loop: CASSSGRLGTEAFF. Written as DNA, the CDR3 is TGCGCCAGCAGCTCCGGGAGACTGGGCACTGAAGCTTTCTTT.

V usage is TRBV11-2 and J usage is TRBJ1-5, with D perhaps matching TRBD1 (5 bases). The CDR3 is 15 amino acids. Trimming took off 5 bases at V and 4 bases at J, with 15 bases between the two ends. From germline, CDR1 is SGHAT and CDR2 FQNNGV. The CDR3 region is CASSLGGGTNQPQHF. CDR3 nucleotide sequence: TGTGCCAGCAGCCTCGGGGGGGGTACAAATCAGCCCCAGCATTTT.

The chain links TRBV6-5 to TRBJ2-5, with D tentatively TRBD1 (5 bases). Between the trimmed V and J ends, which lost 2 bases and 4 bases, there was a span of 14 bases. The CDR3 runs 15 residues. Germline V gives CDR1 MNHEY, CDR2 SVGAGI. In nucleotides, the CDR3 is TGTGCCAGCAGTTACACCAGGGCGGTTGGAGAGACCCAGTACTTC. It encodes CASSYTRAVGETQYF.

The J gene is TRBJ1-2, the V gene TRBV6-5, with TRBD1 as a possible D gene (6 bases). The germline V and J ends were trimmed by 6 bases and 7 bases, with 18 bases remaining between them. CDR1 and CDR2 (germline): MNHEY, SVGAGI. CDR3 length: 14 amino acids. CDR3 sequence (DNA): TGTGCCAGCAGCCGTAACACAGGGACGGCTGGCTACACCTTC. This translates into CASSRNTGTAGYTF.

The V and J genes are TRBV6-1 and TRBJ1-2, with D perhaps matching TRBD1 (6 bases). Germline loops: CDR1 MNHNS, CDR2 SASEGT. V was cut by 0 bases and J by 4 bases, with 12 bases left in between. There are 15 residues in the CDR3. CDR3 nucleotide sequence: TGTGCCAGCAGTGAAGCGCTTCCAGGGGCCTATGGCTACACCTTC. Protein: CASSEALPGAYGYTF.

The chain is built from TRBV19 and TRBJ1-1; 7 nucleotides align to TRBD1. Germline V lookup: CDR1 LNHDA, CDR2 SQIVND (reference sequence). The ends lost 4 bases at V and 6 bases at J; junction bases unmatched: 8. CDR3 length: 14 residues. CDR3 bases: TGTGCCAGTAGTAGGGCCGACAGGGTTCCTGAAGCTTTCTTT. It is translated as CASSRADRVPEAFF.

On this clone: At one end the junction does not follow the germline gene, possibly because of a read error. The rearrangement uses TRBV6-1 and TRBJ1-2; a possible D gene is TRBD1 (6 bases). The germline V gene encodes CDR1 MNHNS and CDR2 SASEGT. The CDR3 extends over 10 amino acids. The CDR3 coding sequence is TGTGCCAGCAGTGAAGCGGACAGCCACTTC. This sequence encodes CASSEADSHF.

This chain connects TRBV10-3 to TRBJ1-1, with no clear D. V was trimmed by 6 bases and J by 1 base, leaving 9 bases between them. The germline gives CDR1 ENHRY, CDR2 SYGVKD. CDR3 size: 13 residues. CDR3 DNA: TGTGCCATCAGGCTCTCAGAGAACACTGAAGCTTTCTTT. This gives the protein CAIRLSENTEAFF.

The rearrangement uses TRBV6-5 and TRBJ2-1; tentatively, D is TRBD2 (5 bases). The CDR3 totals 15 residues. CDR1 MNHEY and CDR2 SVGAGI come from the germline V gene. Trimming took 6 bases from V and 0 from J, leaving 12 bases between them. CDR3 DNA sequence: TGTGCCAGCAGCCCTCTAGCCGGCTCCTACAATGAGCAGTTCTTC. Residues: CASSPLAGSYNEQFF.

This clone occurred once. The chain couples TRBV7-6 to TRBJ1-1; possibly TRBD1 for D (6 bases). Germline CDR1 is SGHVS and CDR2 is FNYEAQ. V lost 2 bases, J lost 8 bases, and 12 bases lay in between. The CDR3 spans 13 residues. CDR3 protein: CASSLLATGEAFF. The CDR3 coding sequence is TGTGCCAGCAGCTTACTCGCGACAGGAGAAGCTTTCTTT.

This clone showed up just once. This chain joins TRBV27 and TRBJ1-5; D gene unclear. The germline CDR1 and CDR2 sequences are MNHEY and SMNVEV (reference sequence). The CDR3 is made up of 17 amino acids. Trimming shortened V by 2 bases and J by 7 bases, and 21 bases separated the two germline ends. The CDR3 coding sequence is TGTGCCAGCAGTTTACGGGGATATAGGGTGGGAGGGCAGCCCCAGCATTTT. Its protein product is CASSLRGYRVGGQPQHF.

The chain employs TRBV5-4 and TRBJ2-2; possible D gene TRBD1, 7 bases. The germline V gene has CDR1 SGHNT and CDR2 YYREEE (reference sequence). V was clipped by 4 bases and J by 1 base, with 14 bases between them. This CDR3 is built from 16 residues. The CDR3 DNA sequence: TGTGCCAGCAGCCCGGGGGCAGGGGGGAACACCGGGGAGCTGTTTTTT. Translating gives CASSPGAGGNTGELFF.

The gene calls are TRBV11-2 and TRBJ1-2; tentative D call: TRBD1 (5 bases). This CDR3 region has 15 residues. V shed 1 base and J shed 4 bases, with 13 bases lying between them. From germline, CDR1 is SGHAT and CDR2 FQNNGV. CDR3 in amino acids: CASSLGDFRGYGYTF. The DNA for the CDR3 is TGTGCCAGCAGCTTAGGGGATTTTAGGGGCTATGGCTACACCTTC.

This chain joins TRBV21-1 and TRBJ2-1; the D call in the table, TRBD2, was not verified against the DNA. TRBV21-1 is flagged as a pseudogene. This CDR3 comprises 14 residues. The CDR3 DNA reads TGTGCCAGCAGCAAAGAGAGGCAGCAGAATGAGCAGTTCTTC. It specifies CASSKERQQNEQFF.